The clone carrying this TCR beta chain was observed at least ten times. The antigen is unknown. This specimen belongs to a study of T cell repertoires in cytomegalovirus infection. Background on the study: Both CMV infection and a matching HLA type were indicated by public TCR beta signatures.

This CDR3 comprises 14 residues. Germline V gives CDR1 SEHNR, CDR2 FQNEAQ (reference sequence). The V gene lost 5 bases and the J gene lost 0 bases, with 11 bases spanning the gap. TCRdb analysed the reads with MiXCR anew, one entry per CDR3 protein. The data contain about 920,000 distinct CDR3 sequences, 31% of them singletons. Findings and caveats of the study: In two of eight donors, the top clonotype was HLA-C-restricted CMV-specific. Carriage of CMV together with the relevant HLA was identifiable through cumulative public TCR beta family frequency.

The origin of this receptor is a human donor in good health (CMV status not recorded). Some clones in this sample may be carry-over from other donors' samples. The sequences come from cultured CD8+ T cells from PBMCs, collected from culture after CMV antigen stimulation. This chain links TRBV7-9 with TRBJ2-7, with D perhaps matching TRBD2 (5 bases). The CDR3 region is CASSVSGSSYEQYV. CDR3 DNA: TGTGCCAGCAGCGTATCGGGGAGCTCCTACGAGCAGTACGTC.